The TCR beta chain under discussion was sequenced for a study of long-term antiretroviral therapy in people with HIV. Overall study findings and caveats: Repertoires in HIV (unlike those of controls) had narrower CDR3 length ranges.

As concerns this clone: The antigen remains undetermined.

Researchers report immunoSEQ v3.0 was run at survey level. Sequencing was performed with immunoSEQ multiplex PCR; in TCRdb, only in-frame clones are kept and a portion is missing. The data show about 40,000 clones, 75% to 90% seen once. Germline assignment: CDR1 SEHNR and CDR2 FQNEAQ (reference sequence). The CDR3 loop spans 14 amino acids. V was shortened by 1 base and J by 7 bases, with 11 bases between the two germline ends. Material: unsorted PBMCs, obtained 1 year after starting antiretroviral therapy. The origin of this receptor is a man aged 18 to 29 with HIV. The V and J genes are TRBV7-9 and TRBJ1-5; a weak D match, TRBD1 (5 bases). The chain's CDR3 is CASSLEGKLQPQHF. The DNA for the CDR3 is TGTGCCAGCAGCTTAGAGGGGAAGCTCCAGCCCCAGCATTTT.